Listed here are 31 T cell receptor beta chains from one sample, sequenced in a study of spatial heterogeneity in lung cancer. Findings of the study overall: Mutation counts in tumors were tracked by counts of expanded intratumoral alpha and beta TCRs.

These TCRs' antigens remain unknown. Described time point: sample taken at primary tumor resection. TCRdb analysed the 5' RACE reads with MiXCR anew, one entry per CDR3 protein. This sample yields 100,000 to 110,000 distinct CDR3 sequences, of which under 4.5% are seen a single time; 21% belongs to the top ten. Sequences were derived from lung tumor tissue, sampled at surgery. These receptors all come from a male donor with early-stage non-small cell lung cancer.

In its sample, this clonotype was seen many times. The chain joins TRBV2 to TRBJ1-6, with no clear D. V was pared by 5 bases and J by 10 bases, with 18 bases between. CDR1 and CDR2 (germline): SNHLY, FYNNEI. CDR3 length equals 15 residues. The chain's CDR3 is CASSSSYPAESPLHF. DNA of the CDR3: TGTGCCAGCAGTTCCTCTTACCCCGCCGAATCACCCCTCCACTTT.

This clonotype was observed at least ten times. The rearrangement links TRBV20-1 to TRBJ2-7; no firm D call. The V end was cut by 3 bases, the J end by 6 bases, with 6 bases between. Germline V gene data show CDR1 as DFQATT and CDR2 as SNEGSKA (reference sequence). CDR3 length equals 10 residues. Here the CDR3 reads CSARVIEQYF. For the CDR3, the DNA is TGCAGTGCTAGGGTAATCGAGCAGTACTTC.

Many counts were recorded for this clonotype. This CDR3 is CASSLFRAASYEQYF. The DNA of the CDR3 is TGTGCCAGCAGCCTATTTAGGGCAGCCTCCTACGAGCAGTACTTC. The V and J genes are TRBV7-6 and TRBJ2-7, with unresolved D. The CDR3 contains 15 residues. Trimming shortened V by 5 bases and J by 0 bases, and 14 bases separated the two germline ends. The germline CDR1 and CDR2 sequences are SGHVS and FNYEAQ.

The chain joins TRBV28 to TRBJ1-2; D ambiguous. Germline CDR1 reads MDHEN; CDR2 reads SYDVKM. The CDR3 has 12 amino acids. V lost 4 bases, J lost 12 bases, and 15 bases lay in between. The CDR3 DNA reads as TGTGCCAGCAGTTCCCCGAGAGGGAAGAACACCTTC. Translation gives CASSSPRGKNTF.

This clonotype was counted at least ten times. One end of the junction fails to match germline, which may point to a read error. The gene calls are TRBV5-6 and TRBJ1-2, with a possible D match to TRBD1 (5 bases). CDR1 SGHDT and CDR2 YYEEEE come from the germline V gene. The CDR3 is 17 amino acids. DNA of the CDR3: TGTGCCAGCAGCTTGTCGGAGGGCCGGGGCCTCTCCACTCTATTGGCCTTC. This codes for CASSLSEGRGLSTLLAF.

This clonotype has at least ten counts. The chain is built from TRBV28 and TRBJ2-1; 14 bases fit TRBD2. CDR1 is MDHEN and CDR2 is SYDVKM in the germline V gene. The CDR3 loop spans 15 amino acids. Trimming at V came to 6 bases and at J to 9 bases, leaving 7 bases not matched to a gene. CDR3 bases: TGTGCCAGCAGCCAACCCGGGACTAGCGGGAGTGAGCAGTTCTTC. Translating gives CASSQPGTSGSEQFF. The full variable domain, rest sourced from reference TRBV28 and TRBJ2-1, is DVKVTQSSRYLVKRTGEKVFLECVQDMDHENMFWYRQDPGLGLRLIYFSYDVKMKEKGDIPEGYSVSREKKERFSLILESASTNQTSMYLCASSQPGTSGSEQFFGPGTRLTVL.

This clonotype was seen repeatedly, ten times or more. The rearrangement links TRBV3-1 to TRBJ1-1; D is perhaps TRBD1 (5 bases). V lost 5 bases, J lost 2 bases, and 12 bases lay in between. The CDR3 runs to 14 residues. Germline CDR1 LGHDT, CDR2 YNNKEL (reference sequence). Here the CDR3 reads CASSNGDLNTEAFF. In nucleotides, the CDR3 is TGTGCCAGCAGCAACGGGGACTTAAACACTGAAGCTTTCTTT.

This clonotype was detected ten times or more. The J gene is TRBJ1-6, the V gene TRBV3-1; 7 bases are a match to TRBD1. This CDR3 has 17 amino acids. Looked up from germline, CDR1 is LGHDT and CDR2 is YNNKEL (reference sequence). J was trimmed by 7 bases and V by 4 bases; bases with no gene match: 13. The CDR3 DNA is TGTGCCAGCAGCCCCTCTACACGACAGGGAGGGAATTCACCCCTCCACTTT. Amino acid sequence: CASSPSTRQGGNSPLHF. The variable domain in full, completed from reference TRBV3-1 and TRBJ1-6, reads DTAVSQTPKYLVTQMGNDKSIKCEQNLGHDTMYWYKQDSKKFLKIMFSYNNKELIINETVPNRFSPKSPDKAHLNLHINSLELGDSAVYFCASSPSTRQGGNSPLHFGNGTRLTVT.

The sample holds many counts of this clonotype. The V call is TRBV5-6, the J call TRBJ1-2, with a weak D call TRBD1 (6 bases). Looked up from germline, CDR1 is SGHDT and CDR2 is YYEEEE. The germline V and J ends were trimmed by 0 bases and 1 base, with 16 bases remaining between them. The CDR3 has 17 residues. Here the CDR3 DNA reads TGTGCCAGCAGCTTGGTCCAGGGGATTTTCGATAACTATGGCTACACCTTC. It encodes CASSLVQGIFDNYGYTF.

This clonotype came up many times. The chain is built from TRBV5-1 and TRBJ2-7; D is unclear. The CDR3 is 12 residues long. Trimming took off 5 bases at V and 2 bases at J, with 8 bases between the two ends. Germline CDR1 reads SGHRS; CDR2 reads YFSETQ. CDR3 protein: CASSTTAYEQYF. In nucleotides, the CDR3 is TGCGCCAGCAGTACTACGGCCTACGAGCAGTACTTC.

This clonotype was counted only a few times. The rearrangement links TRBV6-5 to TRBJ2-7; D might be TRBD2 (6 bases). The germline V and J ends were trimmed by 4 bases and 3 bases, with 10 bases remaining between them. CDR1 and CDR2 from the germline V gene are MNHEY and SVGAGI. CDR3 length: 13 residues. DNA of the CDR3: TGTGCCAGCAGTTTCGACGGGAGCTACGAGCAGTACTTC. It is translated as CASSFDGSYEQYF.

The J gene is TRBJ2-1, the V gene TRBV2; unclear D gene. The CDR3 length is 13 residues. CDR1 is SNHLY, CDR2 FYNNEI, per germline. The V gene lost 6 bases and the J gene lost 12 bases, with 18 bases spanning the gap. CDR3 amino acids: CASSLPGVGAQFF. The CDR3 region has the DNA TGTGCCAGCAGCCTTCCGGGCGTTGGTGCGCAGTTCTTC.

This clonotype was picked up many times. The chain recombines TRBV10-3 with TRBJ2-5, with 10 bases fitting TRBD1. V was clipped by 5 bases and J by 3 bases; unmatched bases: 3. The length of the CDR3 is 14 residues. Germline assignment: CDR1 ENHRY and CDR2 SYGVKD. This chain's CDR3 is CAISSGQGKETQYF. In DNA, the CDR3 is TGTGCCATCAGTTCGGGACAGGGGAAAGAGACCCAGTACTTC.

This clonotype occurred many times. This chain connects TRBV18 to TRBJ2-7; 12 bases are a match to TRBD1. Germline V gene lookup returns CDR1 KGHSH and CDR2 LQKENI. The CDR3 has 17 amino acids. Trimming took 2 bases from V and 3 from J; bases not matched to a gene: 8. The CDR3 spells CASSPGSGTGGFYEQYF. The CDR3 coding sequence is TGTGCCAGCTCACCAGGTTCAGGGACAGGGGGCTTCTACGAGCAGTACTTC. The complete variable domain, with remaining parts taken from reference TRBV18 and TRBJ2-7, reads NAGVMQNPRHLVRRRGQEARLRCSPMKGHSHVYWYRQLPEEGLKFMVYLQKENIIDESGMPKERFSAEFPKEGPSILRIQQVVRGDSAAYFCASSPGSGTGGFYEQYFGPGTRLTVT.

This clonotype was recorded many times. V usage is TRBV2 and J usage is TRBJ1-6; 9 bases agree with TRBD1. Germline values: CDR1 SNHLY, CDR2 FYNNEI. CDR3 length equals 14 residues. V lost 6 bases, J lost 11 bases, and 8 bases stayed unmatched. In DNA form, the CDR3 reads TGTGCCAGCAGACCCGACAGGGGGTGGGCACCCCTCCACTTT. This gives the protein CASRPDRGWAPLHF.

CDR3 in amino acids: CASSQLPPGQGDGYTF. The CDR3 DNA reads as TGCGCCAGCAGCCAACTTCCTCCGGGACAGGGAGATGGCTACACCTTC. J is TRBJ1-2 and V is TRBV5-1; 9 bases are a match to TRBD1. V shed 4 bases and J 6 bases; nucleotides not matched to a gene: 13. The V gene's germline CDR1 is SGHRS and CDR2 YFSETQ. This CDR3 region has 16 residues.

This clonotype was recorded many times. The rearrangement joins TRBV24-1 to TRBJ2-1; 13 nucleotides line up with TRBD2. V lost 7 bases, J lost 7 bases, and 6 bases stayed unmatched. Germline lookup yields CDR1 KGHDR and CDR2 SFDVKD. This CDR3 comprises 15 residues. This CDR3 is CATRAGTSGVNEQFF. The DNA of the CDR3 is TGTGCCACCAGAGCTGGGACTAGCGGGGTTAATGAGCAGTTCTTC.

This clonotype occurred many times. The V and J genes are TRBV28 and TRBJ1-5; D is uncertain. V dropped 3 bases and J dropped 8 bases, with 5 bases sitting between them. In germline, CDR1 is MDHEN, CDR2 SYDVKM. The CDR3 has 11 residues. CDR3 amino acids: CASSFPEPQHF. The CDR3 bases are TGTGCCAGCAGTTTCCCGGAGCCCCAGCATTTT.

This clonotype was seen only once. The junction departs from the called germline gene at one end, perhaps through a read error. The rearrangement uses TRBV6-5 and TRBJ1-4; 7 nucleotides align to TRBD1. Looked up from germline, CDR1 is MNHEY and CDR2 is SVGAGI. This CDR3 region has 13 residues. In DNA form, the CDR3 reads TGTGTCAGCAGGTCAGGACAGGATGAAAAACTGTTTTTT. Translated: CVSRSGQDEKLFF.

V and J are TRBV30 and TRBJ1-5; D gene unclear. Trimming took 0 bases from V and 7 from J, leaving 10 bases between them. CDR1 is GTSNPN, CDR2 SVGIG, per germline (reference sequence). The length of the CDR3 is 13 residues. The CDR3 protein is CAWSVHGSQPQHF. The CDR3 DNA follows: TGTGCCTGGAGTGTACACGGGTCCCAGCCCCAGCATTTT.

The CDR3 is CASSTGGSTEAFF. As DNA, the CDR3 is TGTGCCAGCAGTACGGGGGGGAGCACTGAAGCTTTCTTT. This chain connects TRBV9 to TRBJ1-1; D might be TRBD1 (5 bases). In germline, CDR1 is SGDLS, CDR2 YYNGEE. Trimming left V 5 bases short and J 4 bases short, with 12 bases between. The CDR3 is 13 residues long. The variable domain in full, with the rest retrieved from reference TRBV9 and TRBJ1-1, is DSGVTQTPKHLITATGQRVTLRCSPRSGDLSVYWYQQSLDQGLQFLIQYYNGEERAKGNILERFSAQQFPDLHSELNLSSLELGDSALYFCASSTGGSTEAFFGQGTRLTVV.

This clonotype has at least ten counts. The rearrangement uses TRBV20-1 and TRBJ2-5; tentatively, D is TRBD2 (6 bases). V was cut by 3 bases and J by 3 bases, with 8 bases left in between. Germline V lookup: CDR1 DFQATT, CDR2 SNEGSKA (reference sequence). The CDR3 runs 12 residues. CDR3 sequence reads: CSASWGEETQYF. Here the CDR3 DNA reads TGCAGTGCTAGTTGGGGGGAAGAGACCCAGTACTTC.

This clonotype showed up many times. The CDR3 region is CASSPDTVQSYEQYF. In nucleotides, the CDR3 is TGTGCCAGCAGCCCCGACACGGTCCAAAGCTACGAGCAGTACTTC. The chain recombines TRBV9 with TRBJ2-7; D unresolved. The V end lost 4 bases, the J end lost 3 bases, and 17 bases lay between the germline ends. This CDR3 spans 15 amino acids. Germline V lookup: CDR1 SGDLS, CDR2 YYNGEE.

The CDR3 DNA sequence: TGTGCCAGCAGTTCATACGGGACAGGGGAAAAACTGTTTTTT. Its protein product is CASSSYGTGEKLFF. The gene calls are TRBV28 and TRBJ1-4; 9 bases match TRBD1. This CDR3 is 14 amino acids long. Germline V CDR1 and CDR2: MDHEN, SYDVKM. V dropped 4 bases and J dropped 8; count of bases not matched to a gene: 5. The complete variable domain, with remaining parts taken from reference TRBV28 and TRBJ1-4, reads DVKVTQSSRYLVKRTGEKVFLECVQDMDHENMFWYRQDPGLGLRLIYFSYDVKMKEKGDIPEGYSVSREKKERFSLILESASTNQTSMYLCASSSYGTGEKLFFGSGTQLSVL.

This sequence joins TRBV6-1 and TRBJ1-2; perhaps TRBD1 as D (6 bases). V lost 5 bases and J 4 bases, leaving 14 bases between the germline ends. The CDR3 totals 14 residues. CDR1 is MNHNS, CDR2 SASEGT, per germline. CDR3 amino acids: CASSRLGGGYGYTF. CDR3 DNA sequence: TGTGCCAGCAGTAGACTTGGAGGGGGCTATGGCTACACCTTC.

In this sample, this clonotype turned up many times. An end of the junction does not agree with germline; a read error may underlie this. The V and J genes are TRBV7-7 and TRBJ1-3; no definite D call. CDR1 and CDR2 (germline): SSHAT, FNYEAQ (reference sequence). The CDR3 contains 13 residues. In DNA, the CDR3 is TGTGCTAGCAGCTCAATTGAAGGAAACACCATATATTTT. Its protein product is CASSSIEGNTIYF.

In this sample, this clonotype turned up many times. This chain joins TRBV6-6 and TRBJ2-7; 7 bases are a match to TRBD2. The germline V gene has CDR1 MNHNY and CDR2 SVGAGI (reference sequence). The CDR3 loop spans 14 amino acids. V shed 0 bases, J shed 4 bases, and the junction held 3 bases outside the gene matches. CDR3 amino acids: CASSYSRGRYEQYF. CDR3 coding DNA: TGTGCCAGCAGTTACTCGCGGGGGAGATACGAGCAGTACTTC.

This clonotype was counted many times. J is TRBJ2-7 and V is TRBV6-8; D is perhaps TRBD1 (7 bases). CDR1 and CDR2 from the germline V gene are MNHGY and SAAAGT. Trimming pared 9 bases from V and 3 bases from J, leaving 18 bases between. The CDR3 sequence is 14 residues long. CDR3 nucleotide sequence: TGTGCCAGTAAGGAGGGGGCCGTGGTCTACGAGCAGTACTTC. This codes for CASKEGAVVYEQYF.

This clonotype was recorded at least ten times. This chain joins TRBV9 and TRBJ2-3, with D tentatively TRBD2 (6 bases). The CDR3 runs to 14 residues. V was shortened by 7 bases and J by 0 bases, with 12 bases between the two germline ends. Germline lookup yields CDR1 SGDLS and CDR2 YYNGEE. The CDR3 DNA reads TGTGCCAGCTCATGGGAGGCTAGCACAGATACGCAGTATTTT. Translating gives CASSWEASTDTQYF.

This clonotype was seen at least ten times. The chain recombines TRBV7-6 with TRBJ2-2; 9 bases agree with TRBD2. The CDR3 consists of 15 residues. V gave up 6 bases and J gave up 3 bases; unmatched junction bases: 5. The germline CDR1 and CDR2 sequences are SGHVS and FNYEAQ. CDR3 region: CASRGTSWDTGELFF. CDR3 DNA sequence: TGTGCCAGCAGGGGGACTAGCTGGGACACCGGGGAGCTGTTTTTT.

This clonotype was seen many times. The V call is TRBV20-1, the J call TRBJ2-3, with 10 bases that match TRBD2. Losses at the gene ends were 6 bases for V and 0 bases for J; bases not matched to a gene: 6. The germline gives CDR1 DFQATT, CDR2 SNEGSKA (reference sequence). The CDR3 extends over 15 amino acids. CDR3 nucleotide sequence: TGCAGTGCCGATAGGACTAGCGGAAGCACAGATACGCAGTATTTT. Its translation: CSADRTSGSTDTQYF.